What follows are 20 T cell receptor beta chains derived from one specimen sequenced in a study of T cell responses to AZD1222 COVID-19 vaccine. Data came from immunoSEQ multiplex PCR; TCRdb stores just in-frame clones and leaves some out. The sample has about 120,000 clones; roughly 85% are singletons. Sequencing was performed on peripheral blood, taken on day 0 of AZD1222 vaccination. Receptors were obtained from an adult in good health.

This clone was picked up a small number of times. The rearrangement links TRBV21-1 to TRBJ2-3; TRBD2 is the table's D call and was not checked against the DNA. TRBV21-1 is marked as a pseudogene. This CDR3 is 18 amino acids long. The CDR3 DNA reads as TGTGCCAGCAGCAAAACGGGCCGACAGCGGGGATACACAGATACGCAGTATTTT. Amino acids: CASSKTGRQRGYTDTQYF.

This clone came up once. The genes are TRBV7-2 and TRBJ1-6; D unclear. This CDR3 has 14 residues. V gave up 1 base and J gave up 7 bases, with 8 bases separating them. Germline assignment: CDR1 SGHTA and CDR2 FQGNSA. The CDR3 loop is CASSLETPNSPLHF. CDR3 in DNA: TGTGCCAGCAGCTTAGAAACCCCAAATTCACCCCTCCACTTT.

The chain carries TRBV18 and TRBJ2-7; 10 positions match TRBD1. CDR1 is KGHSH and CDR2 is LQKENI in the germline V gene. This CDR3 contains 15 residues. V was pared by 1 base and J by 5 bases, with 5 bases of the junction left unmatched. The DNA of the CDR3 is TGTGCCAGCTCACCACTTGGGACAGGGGTAAACGAGCAGTACTTC. It codes for CASSPLGTGVNEQYF.

The genes are TRBV27 and TRBJ2-7; D call uncertain. CDR1 is MNHEY and CDR2 is SMNVEV in the germline V gene (reference sequence). V lost 4 bases and J 0 bases, leaving 13 bases between the germline ends. This CDR3 spans 15 amino acids. The CDR3 reads CASSYWEANSYEQYF. CDR3 coding DNA: TGTGCCAGCAGTTATTGGGAAGCAAACTCCTACGAGCAGTACTTC.

This rearrangement joins TRBV7-8 to TRBJ1-3; no firm D call. V was trimmed by 2 bases and J by 0 bases, leaving 11 bases between them. Germline CDR1 is SGHVS and CDR2 is FQNEAQ. The CDR3 loop spans 16 amino acids. The CDR3 DNA is TGTGCCAGCAGCTTAATGGGCTTCAACTCTGGAAACACCATATATTTT. It yields the protein CASSLMGFNSGNTIYF.

This chain uses TRBV9 with TRBJ1-1; D is undetermined. Germline values: CDR1 SGDLS, CDR2 YYNGEE. V dropped 0 bases and J dropped 3 bases, with 3 bases sitting between them. The CDR3 spans 12 residues. The CDR3 sequence is CASSVEDTEAFF. The CDR3 DNA follows: TGTGCCAGCAGCGTAGAGGACACTGAAGCTTTCTTT. The variable domain in full, with the rest retrieved from reference TRBV9 and TRBJ1-1, is DSGVTQTPKHLITATGQRVTLRCSPRSGDLSVYWYQQSLDQGLQFLIQYYNGEERAKGNILERFSAQQFPDLHSELNLSSLELGDSALYFCASSVEDTEAFFGQGTRLTVV.

The V call is TRBV5-1, the J call TRBJ1-5; D might be TRBD1 (5 bases). The CDR3 loop spans 14 amino acids. Germline V gene data show CDR1 as SGHRS and CDR2 as YFSETQ. With 4 bases removed from V and 2 bases from J, the gap between germline ends came to 10 bases. For the CDR3, the DNA is TGCGCCAGCAGCAGAACAGGCGGCAATCAGCCCCAGCATTTT. Protein product: CASSRTGGNQPQHF. Based on the CDR3 plus reference TRBV5-1 and TRBJ1-5, the full variable domain is KAGVTQTPRYLIKTRGQQVTLSCSPISGHRSVSWYQQTPGQGLQFLFEYFSETQRNKGNFPGRFSGRQFSNSRSEMNVSTLELGDSALYLCASSRTGGNQPQHFGDGTRLSIL.

This chain uses TRBV7-2 with TRBJ1-2; 9 bases are a match to TRBD1. V was pared by 5 bases and J by 8 bases, with 3 bases of the junction left unmatched. The CDR3 has 12 amino acids. Looked up from germline, CDR1 is SGHTA and CDR2 is FQGNSA. The CDR3 sequence is CASSLDRGGYTF. The CDR3 DNA follows: TGTGCCAGCAGCCTGGACAGGGGAGGCTACACCTTC. Full variable domain (missing parts from reference TRBV7-2 and TRBJ1-2): GAGVSQSPSNKVTEKGKDVELRCDPISGHTALYWYRQSLGQGLEFLIYFQGNSAPDKSGLPSDRFSAERTGGSVSTLTIQRTQQEDSAVYLCASSLDRGGYTFGSGTRLTVV.

CDR3 bases: TGTGCCAGCAGCTTCGGGCAGCAGAGCAATCAGCCCCAGCATTTT. It translates to CASSFGQQSNQPQHF. The V and J genes are TRBV7-9 and TRBJ1-5, with unresolved D. The CDR3 length is 15 residues. Germline loops: CDR1 SEHNR, CDR2 FQNEAQ (reference sequence). Trimming shortened V by 3 bases and J by 1 base, and 10 bases separated the two germline ends.

The chain employs TRBV7-9 and TRBJ1-5, with 10 bases matching TRBD1. Germline lookup yields CDR1 SEHNR and CDR2 FQNEAQ (reference sequence). The CDR3 has 15 amino acids. The junction had 7 bases not matched to a gene; V was cut back by 5 bases and J by 6 bases. The CDR3 coding sequence is TGTGCCAGCAGCCCCAGGACAGGGGGGGGTCAGCCCCAGCATTTT. Translated: CASSPRTGGGQPQHF.

This chain joins TRBV6-5 and TRBJ1-1; no firm D call. Germline assignment: CDR1 MNHEY and CDR2 SVGAGI. The CDR3 has 12 residues. Deletions cut 5 bases from V and 4 bases from J, with 8 bases between. The CDR3 DNA reads as TGTGCCAGCAGTCTACAGATCACTGAAGCTTTCTTT. Amino acid sequence: CASSLQITEAFF.

This chain links TRBV13 with TRBJ2-1; 7 nucleotides align to TRBD2. The CDR3 consists of 16 residues. J lost 2 bases, V lost 4 bases, and 8 bases had no gene match. Per germline, CDR1 PRHDT and CDR2 FYEKMQ (reference sequence). The CDR3: CASSSPLAEPYNEQFF. The CDR3 DNA follows: TGTGCCAGCAGCTCACCCCTAGCGGAACCCTACAATGAGCAGTTCTTC.

V gene TRBV5-4 combines with J gene TRBJ2-3; TRBD2 might be the D (7 bases). V lost 1 base to trimming and J lost 1 base, with 19 bases between them. Germline CDR1 is SGHNT and CDR2 is YYREEE (reference sequence). The length of the CDR3 is 18 residues. The CDR3 spells CASSLLGRGGLGTDTQYF. CDR3 DNA: TGTGCCAGCAGCTTGTTGGGAAGGGGGGGCCTCGGCACAGATACGCAGTATTTT.

The chain employs TRBV14 and TRBJ2-2; unclear D gene. The CDR3 is 14 residues long. In germline, CDR1 is SGHDN, CDR2 FVKESK. V gave up 4 bases and J gave up 8 bases, with 14 bases separating them. CDR3 sequence: CASSPTSLGGELFF. CDR3 nucleotides: TGTGCCAGCAGCCCCACTTCGTTGGGGGGGGAGCTGTTTTTT.

The CDR3 DNA reads TGTGCCTGGAGACGGTTGACAATGACCCCCTACGAGCAGTACTTC. This encodes CAWRRLTMTPYEQYF. The chain has TRBV30 and TRBJ2-7; D unclear. The germline V gene encodes CDR1 GTSNPN and CDR2 SVGIG (reference sequence). CDR3 length: 15 residues. V was pared by 3 bases and J by 2 bases, with 17 bases between. Variable domain in full (rest from reference TRBV30 and TRBJ2-7): SQTIHQWPATLVQPVGSPLSLECTVEGTSNPNLYWYRQAAGRGLQLLFYSVGIGQISSEVPQNLSASRPQDRQFILSSKKLLLSDSGFYLCAWRRLTMTPYEQYFGPGTRLTVT.

In its sample, this clone was seen a few times. The chain has TRBV7-9 and TRBJ1-2, with TRBD1 identical over 9 bases. The V gene's germline CDR1 is SEHNR and CDR2 FQNEAQ (reference sequence). The CDR3 spans 15 residues. Trimming cost V 5 bases and J 8 bases; bases outside gene matches: 12. The CDR3 loop reads CASSMSGTGSIGYTF. CDR3 bases: TGTGCCAGCAGCATGTCCGGGACAGGGTCTATCGGCTACACCTTC.

The rearrangement links TRBV30 to TRBJ1-6; D unclear. The germline CDR1 and CDR2 sequences are GTSNPN and SVGIG (reference sequence). CDR3 size: 16 residues. V lost 1 base, J lost 6 bases, and 16 bases lay in between. This CDR3 is CAWSGSTSPSNSPLHF. The CDR3 DNA reads as TGTGCCTGGAGTGGGTCGACCTCGCCTTCTAATTCACCCCTCCACTTT. The whole variable domain, filled in from reference TRBV30 and TRBJ1-6, reads SQTIHQWPATLVQPVGSPLSLECTVEGTSNPNLYWYRQAAGRGLQLLFYSVGIGQISSEVPQNLSASRPQDRQFILSSKKLLLSDSGFYLCAWSGSTSPSNSPLHFGNGTRLTVT.

The V gene is TRBV7-9, the J gene TRBJ2-5; D remains unclear. Germline CDR1 is SEHNR and CDR2 is FQNEAQ (reference sequence). The V end was cut by 0 bases, the J end by 13 bases, with 9 bases between. The CDR3 spans 11 residues. The CDR3 loop is CASSLAPDLYF. CDR3 nucleotides: TGTGCCAGCAGCTTAGCACCCGACCTGTACTTC.

The V gene is TRBV7-9, the J gene TRBJ1-2, with unresolved D. Germline V gene sequence: CDR1 SEHNR, CDR2 FQNEAQ (reference sequence). CDR3 length equals 13 residues. V gave up 4 bases and J gave up 2 bases, with 8 bases separating them. In nucleotides, the CDR3 is TGTGCCAGCAGCTACAATTCAAACTATGGCTACACCTTC. It yields the protein CASSYNSNYGYTF.

This clone was detected only a few times. The V and J genes are TRBV9 and TRBJ2-7; 9 bases are shared with TRBD1. V dropped 3 bases and J dropped 4; count of bases not matched to a gene: 11. Germline CDR1 SGDLS, CDR2 YYNGEE. The CDR3 has 16 amino acids. The chain's CDR3 is CASSGGEWDRDYEQYF. CDR3 bases: TGTGCCAGCAGCGGAGGAGAATGGGACAGGGATTACGAGCAGTACTTC.